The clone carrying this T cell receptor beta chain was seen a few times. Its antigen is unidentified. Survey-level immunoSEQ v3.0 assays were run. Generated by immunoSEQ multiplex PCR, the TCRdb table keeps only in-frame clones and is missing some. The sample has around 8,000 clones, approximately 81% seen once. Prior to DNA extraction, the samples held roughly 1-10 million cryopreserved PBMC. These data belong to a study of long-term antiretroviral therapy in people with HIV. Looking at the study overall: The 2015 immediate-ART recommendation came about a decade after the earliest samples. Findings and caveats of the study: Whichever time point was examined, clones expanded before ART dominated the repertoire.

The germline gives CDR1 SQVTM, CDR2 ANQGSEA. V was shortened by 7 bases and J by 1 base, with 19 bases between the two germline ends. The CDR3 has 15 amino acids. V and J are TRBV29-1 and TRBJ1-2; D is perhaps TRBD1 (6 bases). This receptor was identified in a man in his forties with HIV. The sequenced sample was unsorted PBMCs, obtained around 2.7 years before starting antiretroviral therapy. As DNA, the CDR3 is TGCAGCGCCTCAGGTTTTACAGGGCGTAACTATGGCTACACCTTC. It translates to CSASGFTGRNYGYTF.